The T cell receptor beta chain described here comes from a study of cytomegalovirus exposure and HLA in healthy donors. PCR amplification relied on 60 Vbeta primers (plus 13 Jbeta primers). This table comes from immunoSEQ multiplex PCR, and its TCRdb copy is limited to in-frame clones, with some not included. Of roughly 120,000 clones detected, 73% appear once; the ten largest clones hold approximately 3.8%. In its sample, this clone was seen once. At one end, the junction sequence differs from germline, possibly due to a read error. The CDR3 contains 12 residues. Sample: PBMCs. The chain has TRBV23-1 and TRBJ1-1, with a possible D match to TRBD1 (5 bases). TRBV23-1 is noted as an ORF with a role that remains uncertain. The receptor was isolated from a middle-aged woman in good health and CMV-seronegative. CDR3 in DNA: TGCGCCAGCAGTCACTCTGACTCACTCCCAGGGTTT. It yields the protein CASSHSDSLPGF.